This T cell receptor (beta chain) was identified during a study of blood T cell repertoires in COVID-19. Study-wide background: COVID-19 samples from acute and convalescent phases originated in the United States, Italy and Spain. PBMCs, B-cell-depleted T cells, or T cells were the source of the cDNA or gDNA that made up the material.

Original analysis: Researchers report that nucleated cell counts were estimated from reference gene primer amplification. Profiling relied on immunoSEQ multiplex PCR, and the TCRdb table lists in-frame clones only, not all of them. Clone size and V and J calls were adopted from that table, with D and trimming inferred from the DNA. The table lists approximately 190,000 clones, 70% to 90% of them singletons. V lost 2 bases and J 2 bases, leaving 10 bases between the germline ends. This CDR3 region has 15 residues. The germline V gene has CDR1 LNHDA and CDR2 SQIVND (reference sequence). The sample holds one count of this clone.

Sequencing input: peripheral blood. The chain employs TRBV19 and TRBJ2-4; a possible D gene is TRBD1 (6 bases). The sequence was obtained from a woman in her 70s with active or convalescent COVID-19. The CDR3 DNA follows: TGTGCCAGTAGTATAACAGGGATTACCAAAAACATTCAGTACTTC. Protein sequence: CASSITGITKNIQYF.